This TCR beta chain was captured by sequencing in a study of blood T cell repertoires in COVID-19 (TCRdb year 2020). Regarding the study in general: The collaborator samples originated in the United States, Italy and Spain and spanned the acute and convalescent phases of COVID-19. The material from the prospective study consisted of cDNA or gDNA derived from T cells, B-cell-depleted T cells, or PBMCs. Deeply sampled blood TCRbeta repertoires from subjects exposed to, actively infected with, or recovered from COVID-19 were included in the dataset. The repertoires were released in a freely available public database intended as a resource for research on the immune response to SARS-CoV-2. The samples were drawn from two sources: the first 160 participants of the ongoing ImmuneRACE study, and some 1,300 subjects contributed by 6 global collaborators. The sample metadata nearly always contained a de-identified subject ID, COVID-19 status, age in years and sex. HLA class I and class II types, where available, came from metadata supplied by the sample provider rather than from assay-based typing. What the authors observed across the whole study: The amount of clinical and demographic metadata varied by source and participant and was provided uncurated.

Participants in the prospective study were enrolled through a virtual design, were aged 18 to 89 years, and lived in 24 United States geographic areas. Cohort assignment in the prospective study relied on participant-reported clinical history from a screening survey and a study questionnaire. Recovered participants in ImmuneRACE Cohort 3 were defined by two consecutive negative NP/OP PCR tests, clearance by a healthcare professional, or resolution of symptoms. Mobile phlebotomists in the prospective study collected whole blood, serum and a nasopharyngeal or oropharyngeal swab from every participant. Prospective study participants could optionally give additional blood draws and questionnaires over an approximately 2-month period. Before DNA extraction, blood samples from the prospective study were shipped at room temperature or frozen. Per the germline V gene, MNHEY is the CDR1 and SVGEGT is the CDR2. From its cysteine to its phenylalanine, the CDR3 spans 14 amino acids. Only the CDR3 DNA stays, 42 bases, in frame from base 1. The junction shows trimming of 8 bases on V and 8 bases on J, and the gene matches do not reach 9 bases of it.

This clone was observed once. Which antigen it targets is not known. No qualities accompany the bases; no much larger clone lies one base away. TCRbeta CDR3 regions were amplified from genomic DNA by means of the immunoSEQ Assay, a bias-controlled multiplex PCR. The source study handled its data this way. The number of nucleated cells in each sample was estimated by amplification of reference gene primers within the assay. To quantify the absolute abundance of each unique TCRbeta CDR3 rearrangement, sequence reads were collapsed and filtered. Productive Simpson clonality was computed per sample as the square root of Simpson's diversity index over productive rearrangements. In TCRdb, the immuneACCESS table is reduced to in-frame sequences with V and J assigned. These tables do not hold every clone; where another copy was compared, an unresolved V gene accounts for under half, and the others remain unexplained. Clonal size and the V and J genes are those of that table, whereas D and trimming came from the DNA. In all, the sample holds about 330,000 clones, and 87% of those were seen once. Jointly, the top ten make up around 5.9% of the sample.

The chain was built from TRBV6-2 or TRBV6-3 and TRBJ2-1, and 10 junction bases match TRBD2. The receptor comes from a woman in her twenties or thirties who had recovered from COVID-19. The sequencing sample was made of PBMCs or T cells enriched from blood (not recorded which). The CDR3 protein sequence reads: CASGRGLAVDEQFF. The nucleotide sequence is given as TGTGCCAGCGGCCGCGGACTAGCGGTCGATGAGCAGTTCTTC.